This TCR beta chain was recorded in a study of T cell responses to AZD1222 COVID-19 vaccine. Broader study findings: The peak T cell response came first, and repertoires were sampled only after it.

The J segment lost 5 bases and the V segment lost 3 bases, leaving 6 bases of the junction unmatched. The CDR3 covers 14 residues. The germline CDR1 and CDR2 sequences are LNHNV and YYDKDF (reference sequence). For this clone: Its matching antigen is unknown.

TCRdb keeps only in-frame clones here, not all; method: immunoSEQ multiplex PCR. The data contain tens of thousands of clones, 80% to 95% of them singletons. This specimen was peripheral blood, taken on day 0 of MenACWY control vaccination. This TCR derives from an adult in good health. The chain employs TRBV15 and TRBJ1-1; TRBD1 agrees at 7 bases. The CDR3 protein is CATSRTGIGTEAFF. As DNA, the CDR3 is TGTGCCACCAGCAGGACAGGGATAGGTACTGAAGCTTTCTTT. The full variable domain, completed using reference TRBV15 and TRBJ1-1, is DAMVIQNPRYQVTQFGKPVTLSCSQTLNHNVMYWYQQKSSQAPKLLFHYYDKDFNNEADTPDNFQSRRPNTSFCFLDIRSPGLGDTAMYLCATSRTGIGTEAFFGQGTRLTVV.